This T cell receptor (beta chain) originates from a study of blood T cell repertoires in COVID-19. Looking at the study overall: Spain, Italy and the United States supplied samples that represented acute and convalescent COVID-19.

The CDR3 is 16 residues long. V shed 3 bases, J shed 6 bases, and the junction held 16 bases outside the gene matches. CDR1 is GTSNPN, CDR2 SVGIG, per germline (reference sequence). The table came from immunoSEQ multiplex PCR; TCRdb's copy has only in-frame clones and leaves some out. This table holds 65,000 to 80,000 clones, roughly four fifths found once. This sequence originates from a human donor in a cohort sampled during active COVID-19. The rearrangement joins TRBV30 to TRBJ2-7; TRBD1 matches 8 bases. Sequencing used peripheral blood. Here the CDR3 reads CAWRPDRGASYVEQYF. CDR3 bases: TGTGCCTGGAGACCAGACAGGGGAGCTAGCTACGTCGAGCAGTACTTC.